The 9 T cell receptor beta chains listed next were all sequenced from one sample in a study of early stage breast cancer tumors. Libraries were prepared by immunoSEQ multiplex PCR; TCRdb keeps only in-frame clonotypes and omits some of them. The table lists more than 60,000 clones, 79% of them singletons. The sequenced sample was blood. Receptors originate from a person in their sixties or seventies with breast cancer.

This chain links TRBV4-3 with TRBJ2-6; the match to TRBD1 covers 9 bases. J gave up 2 bases and V 5 bases, and 13 bases lay outside the gene matches. The length of the CDR3 is 19 residues. Germline-derived CDR1 and CDR2 are LGHNA and YSLEER. This chain's CDR3 is CASSRSKVDRGTGANVLTF. In DNA form, the CDR3 reads TGCGCCAGCAGCAGATCGAAAGTGGACAGGGGCACTGGGGCCAACGTCCTGACTTTC.

V and J are TRBV5-6 and TRBJ2-5, with 9 bases fitting TRBD1. The CDR3 sequence is 15 residues long. J lost 2 bases, V lost 4 bases, and 6 bases had no gene match. Germline V gives CDR1 SGHDT, CDR2 YYEEEE. CDR3 sequence reads: CASSGQGRRQETQYF. In DNA, the CDR3 is TGTGCCAGCAGCGGACAGGGGAGAAGGCAAGAGACCCAGTACTTC.

This chain uses TRBV11-1 with TRBJ2-2; D not resolved. Germline values: CDR1 SGHAT, CDR2 FQDESV (reference sequence). Deletions cut 4 bases from V and 5 bases from J, with 8 bases between. CDR3 length: 13 residues. CDR3 in amino acids: CASSSPRTGELFF. Written as DNA, the CDR3 is TGTGCCAGCAGCTCCCCCAGGACCGGGGAGCTGTTTTTT.

V is TRBV5-1 and J is TRBJ1-4; D is possibly TRBD1 (5 bases). The ends were cut back, 0 bases at V and 4 bases at J, with 10 bases in the middle. The CDR3 sequence is 15 residues long. Germline values: CDR1 SGHRS, CDR2 YFSETQ. The CDR3 DNA is TGCGCCAGCAGCTTGGCCTCGGGGGTTAATGAAAAACTGTTTTTT. This codes for CASSLASGVNEKLFF. Using reference TRBV5-1 and TRBJ1-4 for the parts outside the CDR3, the full variable domain is KAGVTQTPRYLIKTRGQQVTLSCSPISGHRSVSWYQQTPGQGLQFLFEYFSETQRNKGNFPGRFSGRQFSNSRSEMNVSTLELGDSALYLCASSLASGVNEKLFFGSGTQLSVL.

The rearrangement uses TRBV7-6 and TRBJ2-1, with 7 bases that match TRBD1. The CDR3 spans 15 residues. Germline CDR1 reads SGHVS; CDR2 reads FNYEAQ. The trim removed 1 base at V and 3 bases at J, leaving 3 bases unmatched. DNA for the CDR3: TGTGCCAGCAGCTTAGAACAGGGGATCTACAATGAGCAGTTCTTC. Translating gives CASSLEQGIYNEQFF.

This chain joins TRBV7-2 and TRBJ2-5, with D hard to call. Per the germline V gene, CDR1 is SGHTA and CDR2 is FQGNSA. V shed 4 bases and J shed 5 bases, with 14 bases lying between them. The length of the CDR3 is 14 residues. The CDR3 here is CASSSILGKETQYF. The CDR3 DNA follows: TGTGCCAGCAGCTCGATATTAGGAAAGGAGACCCAGTACTTC.

This sequence joins TRBV7-3 and TRBJ2-3; D could derive from TRBD1 or TRBD2 (7 bases each). Trimming left V 4 bases short and J 2 bases short, with 13 bases between. Germline V lookup: CDR1 SGHTA, CDR2 FQGTGA. This CDR3 has 15 residues. CDR3 sequence reads: CASSSAGQPTDTQYF. As DNA, the CDR3 is TGTGCCAGCAGCTCAGCGGGACAGCCCACAGATACGCAGTATTTT.

V gene TRBV11-2 combines with J gene TRBJ1-1, with a weak D call TRBD1 (6 bases). The germline CDR1 and CDR2 sequences are SGHAT and FQNNGV. The V end was cut by 2 bases, the J end by 5 bases, with 15 bases between. The CDR3 is 15 residues long. The CDR3: CASSLTFQGRTEAFF. The DNA for the CDR3 is TGTGCCAGCAGCTTAACGTTCCAGGGGCGTACTGAAGCTTTCTTT. Complete variable domain (other parts from reference TRBV11-2 and TRBJ1-1): EAGVAQSPRYKIIEKRQSVAFWCNPISGHATLYWYQQILGQGPKLLIQFQNNGVVDDSQLPKDRFSAERLKGVDSTLKIQPAKLEDSAVYLCASSLTFQGRTEAFFGQGTRLTVV.

The chain joins TRBV27 to TRBJ2-3; weak D call: TRBD1 (6 bases). The germline V and J ends were trimmed by 7 bases and 8 bases, with 13 bases remaining between them. The CDR3 length is 12 residues. Per the germline V gene, CDR1 is MNHEY and CDR2 is SMNVEV (reference sequence). CDR3 in amino acids: CASNLIGGTQYF. The CDR3 DNA reads as TGTGCCAGCAACCTGATAGGGGGTACGCAGTATTTT.